Detailed here is one T cell receptor beta chain. The repertoire was sequenced with immunoSEQ multiplex PCR; TCRdb's copy has only in-frame clones and lacks some. This sample has roughly 4,900 clones, with approximately 71% found just once. The data stem from a study of blood T cell repertoires in COVID-19. Germline V lookup: CDR1 SEHNR, CDR2 FQNEAQ (reference sequence). V was clipped by 5 bases and J by 14 bases, with 13 bases between them. This CDR3 contains 11 residues. The rearrangement uses TRBV7-9 and TRBJ2-1, with D perhaps matching TRBD2 (5 bases). The sample was peripheral blood. This TCR was sampled from a human donor in a cohort sampled during active COVID-19. CDR3 amino acids: CASSPEGGEFF. Written as DNA, the CDR3 is TGTGCCAGCAGCCCCGAGGGTGGGGAGTTCTTC.